The clone carrying this T cell receptor (beta chain) was counted only a few times. Its antigen is not identified. The time point was: pre-sensitization, week 0. As for treatment: therapeutic diphenylcyclopropenone sensitization with weekly scalp DPC. The sample originates from a study of human T cells and chemical hapten exposure. Overall study context: DPC (0.01%) was patch tested on the upper back and read at 6 days. Alopecia universalis, totalis or areata was present in patients who were mostly female.

TCRdb processed the RACE reads anew with MiXCR; each CDR3 protein has one entry. The sample has 250,000 or so distinct CDR3 sequences; roughly 7.4% are singletons. Study-level points and caveats: TCRs at a frequency above 1 in 1000 stayed unchanged with DPC sensitization.

With 4 bases removed from V and 4 bases from J, the gap between germline ends came to 12 bases. The CDR3 loop spans 15 amino acids. Looked up from germline, CDR1 is KGHDR and CDR2 is SFDVKD. V and J are TRBV24-1 and TRBJ2-2, with D unresolved. The starting material was whole blood, obtained in connection with sensitization to the hapten diphenylcyclopropenone (DPC). The receptor was derived from a man aged 18 to 30 with alopecia areata. Some clones in this sample may be carry-over from other donors' samples. CDR3 nucleotides: TGTGCCACCAGTGACGCCGTATCGCGCACCGGGGAGCTGTTTTTT. Residues: CATSDAVSRTGELFF.